The clone carrying this T cell receptor beta chain is categorized as medium-sized (0.01 to 0.1%). Its antigen remains unidentified. The sample comes from a study of T cell repertoires in cytomegalovirus infection. In the study overall: Public TCR beta signatures marked donors with CMV infection and the matching HLA.

From the reads, TCRdb called clonotypes with MiXCR, one entry per CDR3 protein. The sample yields 65,000 to 95,000 distinct CDR3 sequences, around 3.5% seen once. After removal of 5 bases from V and 3 bases from J, the junction contained 6 bases not matched to a gene. The CDR3 length is 14 residues. CDR1 and CDR2 (germline): SGHTA, FQGNSA. Overall study results and limits: CMV carriers having the relevant HLA were flagged by cumulative public TCR beta family frequency. Across the ex vivo response, the dominant clonotypes were HLA-C-restricted CMV-specific TCR beta clonotypes.

The TCR sequence derives from a human donor in good health (CMV status not recorded). Some clones in this sample may be carry-over from other donors' samples. The V call is TRBV7-2, the J call TRBJ1-1, with 7 bases fitting TRBD1. Sequencing input: PBMCs. CDR3 sequence reads: CASSTQGWDTEAFF. Here the CDR3 DNA reads TGTGCCAGCAGCACACAGGGGTGGGACACTGAAGCTTTCTTT.